This TCR beta chain was retrieved from a study of OX40 agonist ivuxolimab in advanced cancers. At the level of the study: A history of anti-PD-1, anti-PD-L1 or anti-CTLA-4 therapy was acceptable, and 30% to 45% had some. Study findings and constraints: Expanded clones tended on average to be more numerous among CD8+ T cells than CD4+. Among the lowest levels of clonal expansion were found in partial responders at 0.1-3.0 mg/kg.

Turning to this clone: No antigen is known for it.

Measured with immunoSEQ multiplex PCR; TCRdb has only the in-frame clones, and not every one. The sample shows 60,000 or so clones, approximately 90% of them seen only once. Sampled blood was obtained at baseline, cycle 4 day 1, and cycle 7 day 1. This receptor was taken from an adult with an advanced solid tumor such as melanoma, head and neck, liver or kidney cancer. This material consisted of CD4+ or CD8+ T cells sorted from blood, taken in a trial of the OX40 agonist ivuxolimab.

The CDR3 is CASNNRVQPQHF. The CDR3 DNA follows: TGTGCCAGCAATAACAGGGTTCAGCCCCAGCATTTT. J is TRBJ1-5 and V is TRBV6-5; perhaps TRBD1 as D (6 bases). The ends were cut back, 7 bases at V and 6 bases at J, with 10 bases in the middle. Germline CDR1 reads MNHEY; CDR2 reads SVGAGI. CDR3 length equals 12 residues.